Shown below are 21 T cell receptor beta chains from a single sample sequenced in a study of beta chain features in type 1 diabetes (dated by TCRdb to 2016 to 2019). Libraries were prepared through the immunoSEQ multiplex PCR assay. The entire isolated RNA was reverse transcribed using the High Capacity cDNA Reverse Transcription Kit, and thus expressed TCRB transcripts were sequenced. The clones in this table, taken by TCRdb from immuneACCESS, are in-frame only. Not every clone is retained; where verified, under half of the shortfall comes from an unresolved V gene, and the cause of the rest is unknown. Here the sample has 200,000 to 250,000 clones; around 9.6% occur a single time. Of the sample, 0.03% to 0.035% falls within the top ten clones. Sequencing was carried out using naive CD4+ T cells from blood. The cell subset or site label corresponds to: true naive CD4+ T cells. The receptors derive from a young woman in good health.

J is TRBJ1-5 and V is TRBV2, with 9 nucleotides matching TRBD1. The length of the CDR3 is 14 residues. CDR1 is SNHLY, CDR2 FYNNEI, per germline. The J segment lost 5 bases and the V segment lost 2 bases, leaving 1 base of the junction unmatched. This CDR3 reads CASSERTGDQPQHF. The CDR3 DNA reads as TGTGCCAGCAGTGAAAGGACAGGGGATCAGCCCCAGCATTTT. Full variable domain (remainder filled in from reference TRBV2 and TRBJ1-5): EPEVTQTPSHQVTQMGQEVILRCVPISNHLYFYWYRQILGQKVEFLVSFYNNEISEKSEIFDDQFSVERPDGSNFTLKIRSTKLEDSAMYFCASSERTGDQPQHFGDGTRLSIL.

This clone has just a few counts. The rearrangement uses TRBV5-4 and TRBJ1-2; TRBD1 agrees at 10 bases. CDR1 is SGHNT, CDR2 YYREEE, per germline (reference sequence). This CDR3 spans 13 amino acids. The V gene end was trimmed by 4 bases and the J gene end by 13 bases; junction bases not matched to a gene: 10. The CDR3 sequence is CASSLPGQGFGTF. CDR3 DNA: TGTGCCAGCAGCCTTCCGGGACAGGGGTTTGGCACCTTC.

At least ten counts were recorded for this clone. CDR3: CASSLLGPGDTQYF. The CDR3 coding sequence is TGTGCCAGCAGCCTACTGGGGCCTGGGGATACGCAGTATTTT. The chain has TRBV7-3 and TRBJ2-3; TRBD1 is a possible D gene (5 bases). The CDR3 consists of 14 residues. Germline CDR1 and CDR2: SGHTA and FQGTGA. V was clipped by 5 bases and J by 6 bases, with 15 bases between them.

The chain has TRBV30 and TRBJ1-5; 9 bases agree with TRBD1. V dropped 1 base and J dropped 4; count of bases not matched to a gene: 2. This CDR3 has 14 amino acids. Germline assignment: CDR1 GTSNPN and CDR2 SVGIG (reference sequence). The CDR3 spells CAWSGGTGNQPQHF. The CDR3 region has the DNA TGTGCCTGGAGTGGGGGGACAGGGAATCAGCCCCAGCATTTT.

The rearrangement uses TRBV5-1 and TRBJ2-5; tentative D call: TRBD1 (6 bases). V was trimmed by 1 base and J by 3 bases, leaving 10 bases between them. In germline, CDR1 is SGHRS, CDR2 YFSETQ. The CDR3 extends over 14 amino acids. For the CDR3, the DNA is TGCGCCAGCAGCTTGAGGACAGCCGAAGAGACCCAGTACTTC. Translated: CASSLRTAEETQYF.

This clone has only a few counts. The chain's CDR3 is CASSSTTGTYEQYF. CDR3 nucleotide sequence: TGTGCCAGCAGCTCGACCACAGGTACCTACGAGCAGTACTTC. The rearrangement uses TRBV5-6 and TRBJ2-7; tentatively, D is TRBD1 (5 bases). The CDR3 totals 14 residues. Germline V lookup: CDR1 SGHDT, CDR2 YYEEEE. V was pared by 3 bases and J by 2 bases, with 12 bases between.

This chain links TRBV19 with TRBJ2-3, with D perhaps matching TRBD2 (7 bases). The V and J ends lost 4 bases and 4 bases respectively, with 12 bases between them. Germline V lookup: CDR1 LNHDA, CDR2 SQIVND (reference sequence). The CDR3 contains 14 residues. The CDR3 spells CASSRGGHADTQYF. For the CDR3, the DNA is TGTGCCAGTAGTAGGGGGGGCCACGCAGATACGCAGTATTTT.

This clone was observed a few times. CDR3 DNA: TGCGCCAGCAGCTTGGACAGATTAATTAATGGCTACACCTTC. The encoded protein is CASSLDRLINGYTF. This sequence joins TRBV5-1 and TRBJ1-2; D is unresolved. The CDR3 loop spans 14 amino acids. The V and J ends lost 0 bases and 6 bases respectively, with 12 bases between them. Germline V gene lookup returns CDR1 SGHRS and CDR2 YFSETQ. Full variable domain (outside the CDR3, taken from reference TRBV5-1 and TRBJ1-2): KAGVTQTPRYLIKTRGQQVTLSCSPISGHRSVSWYQQTPGQGLQFLFEYFSETQRNKGNFPGRFSGRQFSNSRSEMNVSTLELGDSALYLCASSLDRLINGYTFGSGTRLTVV.

The rearrangement links TRBV28 to TRBJ2-7; 7 nucleotides agree with TRBD2. Germline trimming cut 3 bases from V and 1 base from J; bases unmatched to any gene: 0. The CDR3 has 13 residues. Per the germline V gene, CDR1 is MDHEN and CDR2 is SYDVKM. CDR3 DNA sequence: TGTGCCAGCAGTTTGGGGGGGTCCTACGAGCAGTACTTC. It translates to CASSLGGSYEQYF.

In this sample, this clone turned up a few times. The chain combines TRBV7-9 with TRBJ1-1; D uncertain. Trimming removed 2 bases at V and 0 bases at J, with 4 bases between. The CDR3 runs 13 residues. Germline lookup yields CDR1 SEHNR and CDR2 FQNEAQ (reference sequence). The chain's CDR3 is CASSLFLNTEAFF. The CDR3, as DNA: TGTGCCAGCAGCTTATTCTTGAACACTGAAGCTTTCTTT.

This clone was observed a few times. The gene calls are TRBV4-1 and TRBJ2-7; TRBD2 matches at 14 bases. Unmatched junction bases numbered 14, after V lost 3 bases and J lost 4 bases. The germline V gene has CDR1 MGHRA and CDR2 YSYEKL. CDR3 length equals 19 residues. The CDR3 DNA is TGCGCCAGCAGCCAGCTTCCCGGGACTAGCGGGGGCGATTATTACGAGCAGTACTTC. Encoded protein: CASSQLPGTSGGDYYEQYF.

The table lists this clone with a few counts. The CDR3 is CASSLSTLLVYGYTF. The CDR3 coding sequence is TGTGCCAGCAGCTTATCGACACTTTTGGTTTATGGCTACACCTTC. The chain is built from TRBV5-4 and TRBJ1-2; D gene unclear. With 2 bases removed from V and 5 bases from J, the gap between germline ends came to 16 bases. CDR1 is SGHNT and CDR2 is YYREEE in the germline V gene (reference sequence). The CDR3 contains 15 residues.

The chain employs TRBV6-6 and TRBJ2-5; 10 bases are a match to TRBD1. Looked up from germline, CDR1 is MNHNY and CDR2 is SVGAGI (reference sequence). Trimming removed 2 bases from V and 2 bases from J; junction bases left unmatched: 5. This CDR3 has 16 residues. In DNA, the CDR3 is TGTGCCAGCAGTTACCCGGGACAGGGGCAGCAAGAGACCCAGTACTTC. Translating gives CASSYPGQGQQETQYF.

This chain links TRBV9 with TRBJ2-1; 10 bases are a match to TRBD1. J gave up 6 bases and V 0 bases, and 3 bases lay outside the gene matches. From germline, CDR1 is SGDLS and CDR2 YYNGEE. The CDR3 length is 15 residues. In nucleotides, the CDR3 is TGTGCCAGCAGCGTAGTCGGGACAGGGGCCAATGAGCAGTTCTTC. It specifies CASSVVGTGANEQFF.

The V and J genes are TRBV15 and TRBJ1-5, with 7 bases identical to TRBD1. V was pared by 0 bases and J by 2 bases, with 4 bases of the junction left unmatched. The length of the CDR3 is 16 residues. CDR1 LNHNV and CDR2 YYDKDF come from the germline V gene (reference sequence). This CDR3 is CATSRDRQGGNQPQHF. CDR3 nucleotides: TGTGCCACCAGCAGAGATAGACAGGGAGGCAATCAGCCCCAGCATTTT.

The chain carries TRBV28 and TRBJ2-7; D ambiguous. This CDR3 has 11 amino acids. V shed 5 bases and J shed 3 bases, with 5 bases lying between them. Germline-derived CDR1 and CDR2 are MDHEN and SYDVKM. CDR3: CASSLFYEQYF. For the CDR3, the DNA is TGTGCCAGCAGTCTCTTCTACGAGCAGTACTTC.

The chain couples TRBV15 to TRBJ2-1, with D maybe TRBD1 (5 bases). CDR1 and CDR2 from the germline V gene are LNHNV and YYDKDF (reference sequence). Trimming took off 4 bases at V and 8 bases at J, with 12 bases between the two ends. The CDR3 runs to 13 residues. The CDR3 DNA reads TGTGCCACCAGCACAGCCCAGGGTCATGAGCAGTTCTTC. Residues: CATSTAQGHEQFF. Complete variable domain (other parts from reference TRBV15 and TRBJ2-1): DAMVIQNPRYQVTQFGKPVTLSCSQTLNHNVMYWYQQKSSQAPKLLFHYYDKDFNNEADTPDNFQSRRPNTSFCFLDIRSPGLGDTAMYLCATSTAQGHEQFFGPGTRLTVL.

This clone turned up a few times. This chain joins TRBV6-6 and TRBJ2-7; the match to TRBD1 covers 7 bases. Germline CDR1 MNHNY, CDR2 SVGAGI (reference sequence). J gave up 2 bases and V 8 bases, and 15 bases lay outside the gene matches. The CDR3 consists of 16 residues. CDR3 nucleotides: TGTGCCAGCTATGTTCCCGACAGGGCGAATCCCTACGAGCAGTACTTC. This encodes CASYVPDRANPYEQYF.

The gene calls are TRBV6-1 and TRBJ1-1; 7 nucleotides match TRBD1. The length of the CDR3 is 14 residues. Germline CDR1 is MNHNS and CDR2 is SASEGT. Trimming at V came to 4 bases and at J to 11 bases, leaving 13 bases not matched to a gene. CDR3 region: CASSGAPTQGNAFF. In nucleotides, the CDR3 is TGTGCCAGCAGTGGTGCCCCCACACAGGGGAATGCTTTCTTT.

This chain connects TRBV11-2 to TRBJ2-5; 7 bases match TRBD1. Germline V gene data show CDR1 as SGHAT and CDR2 as FQNNGV. The CDR3 has 16 amino acids. With V trimmed by 3 bases and J by 2 bases, 9 bases remained unmatched. In DNA form, the CDR3 reads TGTGCCAGCAGCTTTTTGTCGGGACAGCGGCAAGAGACCCAGTACTTC. Protein product: CASSFLSGQRQETQYF.

The genes are TRBV9 and TRBJ2-2; D not resolved. Germline-derived CDR1 and CDR2 are SGDLS and YYNGEE. The V and J ends lost 3 bases and 3 bases respectively, with 6 bases between them. This CDR3 is built from 13 residues. Here the CDR3 reads CASSAVYTGELFF. CDR3 sequence (DNA): TGTGCCAGCAGCGCGGTATACACCGGGGAGCTGTTTTTT.